A selection of T cell receptor beta chains follows, all from one sample in a study of shared clonotypes between healthy human individuals. Profiled with immunoSEQ multiplex PCR; TCRdb holds only in-frame clones, not every one. The sample lists 2 million to 2.5 million clones, about 90% occurring once. Sequences were obtained from naive CD4+ T cells from PBMCs. These receptors came from a man between 18 and 35 years old in good health. Some clones in this sample may be carry-over from other donors' samples. Both conserved end residues are part of each CDR3. D genes are given only for firm matches. The size of a clone is reported for some rows only, either as once, few or many, or as a class for expanded clones.

D: .
size: .
V: TRBV7-2
J: TRBJ1-1
CDR3: CASSFTVNTEAFF
DNA: TGTGCCAGCAGCTTTACAGTGAACACTGAAGCTTTCTTT

D: .
size: .
V: TRBV28
J: TRBJ1-2
CDR3: CASSASNGRDGGYTF
DNA: TGTGCCAGCAGTGCGAGTAATGGCAGGGACGGGGGCTACACCTTC

D: TRBD2
size: once
V: TRBV5-6
J: TRBJ2-3
CDR3: CASSLTGLAGTNTQYF
DNA: TGTGCCAGCAGCTTGACGGGGCTAGCGGGCACGAATACGCAGTATTTT

D: .
size: .
V: TRBV5-1
J: TRBJ2-2
CDR3: CASSLVVAGAGELFF
DNA: TGCGCCAGCAGCTTGGTAGTCGCTGGAGCCGGGGAGCTGTTTTTT

D: TRBD2
size: .
V: TRBV29-1
J: TRBJ2-2
CDR3: CSVRLAATGELFF
DNA: TGCAGCGTTAGACTAGCGGCTACCGGGGAGCTGTTTTTT

D: .
size: .
V: TRBV9
J: TRBJ2-5
CDR3: CASSAGPPASGGTQYF
DNA: TGTGCCAGCAGCGCAGGGCCCCCGGCGAGCGGAGGGACCCAGTACTTC

D: .
size: .
V: TRBV9
J: TRBJ1-2
CDR3: CASSVGSRDYGYTF
DNA: TGTGCCAGCAGCGTAGGGTCCAGAGACTATGGCTACACCTTC

D: .
size: .
V: TRBV6-5
J: TRBJ2-3
CDR3: CASNHLEGTDTQYF
DNA: TGTGCCAGCAACCACCTCGAGGGCACAGATACGCAGTATTTT

D: .
size: .
V: TRBV14
J: TRBJ1-2
CDR3: CASGSGYGYTF
DNA: TGTGCCAGCGGGTCTGGCTATGGCTACACCTTC

D: .
size: .
V: TRBV19
J: TRBJ1-2
CDR3: CASSDTGRYGYTF
DNA: TGTGCCAGTAGTGACACAGGAAGATATGGCTACACCTTC

D: TRBD1
size: .
V: TRBV6-1
J: TRBJ2-7
CDR3: CATDRVAYEQYF
DNA: TGTGCCACCGACAGGGTCGCCTACGAGCAGTACTTC

D: TRBD1
size: .
V: TRBV28
J: TRBJ1-1
CDR3: CASSPLGQGMNTEAFF
DNA: TGTGCCAGCAGTCCCCTTGGACAGGGAATGAACACTGAAGCTTTCTTT

D: .
size: .
V: TRBV16
J: TRBJ2-1
CDR3: CASSQLSTYNEQFF
DNA: TGTGCCAGCAGCCAGCTCTCTACCTACAATGAGCAGTTCTTC

D: TRBD1
size: .
V: TRBV30
J: TRBJ1-5
CDR3: CAWSWDRGGNQPQHF
DNA: TGTGCCTGGAGTTGGGACAGGGGAGGGAATCAGCCCCAGCATTTT

D: TRBD2
size: .
V: TRBV19
J: TRBJ2-4
CDR3: CASIGTSGPVAKNIQYF
DNA: TGTGCCAGTATAGGGACTAGCGGACCAGTAGCCAAAAACATTCAGTACTTC

D: TRBD1
size: .
V: TRBV5-1
J: TRBJ2-5
CDR3: CASNNGTGLWETQYF
DNA: TGCGCCAGCAACAACGGGACAGGGCTATGGGAGACCCAGTACTTC

D: .
size: .
V: TRBV30
J: TRBJ1-3
CDR3: CAWRVGYTIYF
DNA: TGTGCCTGGAGGGTGGGGTACACCATATATTTT

D: TRBD1
size: .
V: TRBV4-1
J: TRBJ2-5
CDR3: CASSQAWTGNQETQYF
DNA: TGCGCCAGCAGCCAAGCCTGGACAGGCAACCAAGAGACCCAGTACTTC

D: TRBD1
size: .
V: TRBV19
J: TRBJ1-2
CDR3: CASSVLQGYYGYTF
DNA: TGTGCCAGTAGTGTCTTACAGGGGTACTATGGCTACACCTTC

D: .
size: once
V: TRBV6-1
J: TRBJ2-2
CDR3: CASSEWVMVNTGELFF
DNA: TGTGCCAGCAGTGAATGGGTTATGGTGAACACCGGGGAGCTGTTTTTT

D: .
size: .
V: TRBV5-1
J: TRBJ1-4
CDR3: CASSHGDIDEKLFF
DNA: TGCGCCAGCAGCCATGGGGACATCGATGAAAAACTGTTTTTT

D: TRBD2
size: .
V: TRBV6-5
J: TRBJ2-7
CDR3: CASSLAGGHSYEQYF
DNA: TGTGCCAGCTCTCTAGCGGGAGGCCACTCCTACGAGCAGTACTTC

D: .
size: few
V: TRBV4-1
J: TRBJ2-7
CDR3: CASSQGPYEQYF
DNA: TGCGCCAGCAGCCAAGGACCCTACGAGCAGTACTTC

D: TRBD2
size: .
V: TRBV14
J: TRBJ2-7
CDR3: CASSQVATSKYF
DNA: TGTGCCAGCAGCCAAGTTGCGACTAGCAAGTACTTC

D: .
size: .
V: TRBV25-1
J: TRBJ1-1
CDR3: CASTQTGMNTEAFF
DNA: TGTGCCAGCACCCAGACAGGAATGAACACTGAAGCTTTCTTT

D: TRBD2
size: .
V: TRBV27
J: TRBJ2-2
CDR3: CASSLRVAGVSELSGELFF
DNA: TGTGCCAGCAGTTTAAGGGTAGCGGGAGTCTCTGAATTGTCCGGGGAGCTGTTTTTT

D: .
size: .
V: TRBV5-4
J: TRBJ1-3
CDR3: CASSLASSSGNTIYF
DNA: TGTGCCAGCAGCTTGGCATCTAGCTCTGGAAACACCATATATTTT

D: .
size: .
V: TRBV7-9
J: TRBJ2-5
CDR3: CASSLIVLGEIETQYF
DNA: TGTGCCAGCAGCTTAATTGTCTTGGGAGAAATAGAGACCCAGTACTTC